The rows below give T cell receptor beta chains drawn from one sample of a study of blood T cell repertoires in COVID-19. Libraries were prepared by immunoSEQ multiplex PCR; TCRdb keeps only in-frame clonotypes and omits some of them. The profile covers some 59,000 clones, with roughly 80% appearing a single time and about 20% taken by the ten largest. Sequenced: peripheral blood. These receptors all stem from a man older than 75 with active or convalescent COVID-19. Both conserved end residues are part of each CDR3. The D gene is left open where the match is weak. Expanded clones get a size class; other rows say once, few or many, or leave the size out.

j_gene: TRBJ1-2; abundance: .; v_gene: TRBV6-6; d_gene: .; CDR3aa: CASSYSKGDGYGYTF; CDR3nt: TGTGCCAGCAGTTACTCGAAAGGGGATGGGTATGGCTACACCTTC
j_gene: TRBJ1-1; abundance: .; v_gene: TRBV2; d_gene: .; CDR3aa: CASDKDTLAAFF; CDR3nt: TGTGCCAGCGACAAAGACACGTTGGCGGCTTTCTTT
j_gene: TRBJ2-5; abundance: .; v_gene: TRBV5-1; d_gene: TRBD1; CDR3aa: CASSPGQGTETQYF; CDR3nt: TGCGCCAGCAGCCCCGGACAGGGGACAGAGACCCAGTACTTC
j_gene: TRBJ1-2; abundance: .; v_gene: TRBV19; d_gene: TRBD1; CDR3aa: CASSGRDRQSHYGYTF; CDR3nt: TGTGCCAGTAGTGGCCGGGACAGGCAGTCTCACTATGGCTACACCTTC
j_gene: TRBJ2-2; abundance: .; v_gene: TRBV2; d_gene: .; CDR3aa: CASSDLQPGPGELFF; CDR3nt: TGTGCCAGCAGTGACTTACAGCCAGGGCCCGGGGAGCTGTTTTTT
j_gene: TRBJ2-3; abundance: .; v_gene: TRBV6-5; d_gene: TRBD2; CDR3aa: CAIQDPGGHTQYF; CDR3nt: TGTGCCATCCAGGACCCGGGAGGGCATACGCAGTATTTT
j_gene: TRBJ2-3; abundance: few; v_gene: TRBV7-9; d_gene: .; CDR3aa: CASSLGASGTDTQYF; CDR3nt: TGTGCCAGCAGCTTAGGCGCTAGCGGCACAGATACGCAGTATTTT
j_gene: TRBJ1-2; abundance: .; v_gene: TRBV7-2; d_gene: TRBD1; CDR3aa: CASSSGGAVVGYTF; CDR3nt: TGTGCCAGCAGCTCAGGGGGCGCGGTGGTAGGCTACACCTTC
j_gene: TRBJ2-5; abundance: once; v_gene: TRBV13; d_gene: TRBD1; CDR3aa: CASSKIQDRGETQYF; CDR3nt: TGTGCCAGCAGCAAGATCCAGGACAGGGGCGAGACCCAGTACTTC
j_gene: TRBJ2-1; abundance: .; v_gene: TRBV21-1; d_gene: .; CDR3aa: CASSKITSGPLCYHNEQFF; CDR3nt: TGTGCCAGCAGCAAAATAACTAGCGGGCCCCTTTGTTACCACAATGAGCAGTTCTTC
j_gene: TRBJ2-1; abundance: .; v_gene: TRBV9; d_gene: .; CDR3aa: CASNDQFYLGAGSYNEQFF; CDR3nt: TGTGCCAGCAACGACCAATTTTACCTGGGAGCTGGTTCCTACAATGAGCAGTTCTTC
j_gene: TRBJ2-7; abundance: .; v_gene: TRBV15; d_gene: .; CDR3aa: CATSRGHYEQYF; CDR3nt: TGTGCCACCAGCAGAGGACACTACGAGCAGTACTTC
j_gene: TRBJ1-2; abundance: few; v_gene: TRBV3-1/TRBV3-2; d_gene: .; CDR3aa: CASSPDTHNYGYTF; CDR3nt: TGTGCCAGCAGCCCGGACACACATAACTATGGCTACACCTTC